The clone carrying this TCR beta chain was observed a few times. Its antigen remains unidentified. The data are from a study of T-cell memory formation after mild COVID-19. Overall study findings and caveats: Clones contracting day 15 to 85 were balanced CD4/CD8; later expanders leaned CD4+. Contracting CD4+ clones were located mainly in CM and EM, and CD8+ clones in EMRA. Memory cells collected pre-infection included some clones that later responded, suggesting cross-reactive memory joined.

Using constant-segment primers, 5'RACE produced TCR alpha and TCR beta cDNA libraries carrying sample barcodes and UMIs. TCRdb used MiXCR to reprocess the 5' RACE reads, holding one entry per CDR3 protein. The data show 450,000 to 700,000 distinct CDR3 sequences, roughly 17% seen once. CDR1 and CDR2 (germline): MNHEY, SVGEGT. V shed 2 bases and J 6 bases; nucleotides not matched to a gene: 6. The CDR3 loop spans 15 amino acids. This chain links TRBV6-2 or TRBV6-3 with TRBJ2-7, with TRBD2 matching over 11 bases. The TCR was taken from an adult woman who had mild COVID-19 (a few samples of this study predate the infection). Cell type and time point are not known. Sequencing was done on a sample of PBMCs or a T cell subset sorted from them (not recorded which). CDR3 DNA: TGTGCCAGCAGTTACCCCTTTAGCGGGAGGGGCGAGCAGTACTTC. This encodes CASSYPFSGRGEQYF.